This T cell receptor beta chain stems from a study of CD8 T cells in Susac syndrome. Random hexamers served to reverse transcribe roughly 0.5 to 1 ug RNA. Amplification of TCR beta CDR3 spanned 54 Vbeta and 13 Jbeta via immunoSEQ multiplex PCR. TCRdb recomputed calls from the immunoSEQ multiplex PCR reads with MiXCR, one row per CDR3 protein. The data hold 180,000 or so distinct CDR3 sequences, with around 96% observed a single time. TCR beta sequencing covered blood CD8+ and CD4+ T cells. Through negative isolation, CD4+ and CD8+ T cells were obtained, while TEMRA cells were enriched using FACS. The sequence was obtained from a human donor with multiple sclerosis. Material for sequencing was CD4+ T cells from PBMCs.

The chain's CDR3 is CASSLDLTVNEQFF. CDR3 nucleotides: TGTGCCAGCAGCTTAGATCTAACGGTCAATGAGCAGTTCTTC. The chain carries TRBV11-2 and TRBJ2-1; D not resolved. V lost 0 bases to trimming and J lost 6 bases, with 9 bases between them. The CDR3 totals 14 residues. From germline, CDR1 is SGHAT and CDR2 FQNNGV.